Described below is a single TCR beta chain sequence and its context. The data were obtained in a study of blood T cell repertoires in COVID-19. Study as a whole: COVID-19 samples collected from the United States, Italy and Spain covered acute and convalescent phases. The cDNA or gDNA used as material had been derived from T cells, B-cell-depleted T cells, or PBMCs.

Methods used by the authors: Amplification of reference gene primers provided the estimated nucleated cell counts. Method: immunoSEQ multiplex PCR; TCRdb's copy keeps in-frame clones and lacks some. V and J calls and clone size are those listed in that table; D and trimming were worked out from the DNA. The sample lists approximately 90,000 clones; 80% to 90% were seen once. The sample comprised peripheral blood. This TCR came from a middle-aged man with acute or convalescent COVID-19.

The CDR3 coding sequence is TGTGCCAGTACCCGACAGGGGGGAGATCAGCCCCAGCATTTT. It codes for CASTRQGGDQPQHF. V gene TRBV19 combines with J gene TRBJ1-5; 9 bases are a match to TRBD1. V gave up 7 bases and J gave up 5 bases; unmatched junction bases: 6. This CDR3 is built from 14 residues. Looked up from germline, CDR1 is LNHDA and CDR2 is SQIVND (reference sequence). Full variable domain (missing parts from reference TRBV19 and TRBJ1-5): DGGITQSPKYLFRKEGQNVTLSCEQNLNHDAMYWYRQDPGQGLRLIYYSQIVNDFQKGDIAEGYSVSREKKESFPLTVTSAQKNPTAFYLCASTRQGGDQPQHFGDGTRLSIL.